Sequencing of this TCR beta chain was carried out in a study of CD8+ T cells in alopecia areata. Isolated RNA was reverse transcribed into cDNA used as the sequencing template. Sequencing used immunoSEQ multiplex PCR; TCRdb keeps in-frame clones, though not all of them. Of tens of thousands of clones listed, approximately 80% are singletons. Germline CDR1 SQVTM, CDR2 ANQGSEA. The CDR3 covers 15 residues. Between the trimmed V and J ends, which lost 2 bases and 4 bases, there was a span of 15 bases. With regard to this clone: Other DNA sequences in the sample encode the same CDR3.

The rearrangement joins TRBV29-1 to TRBJ2-1, with D unclear. Sequences were obtained from NKG2D-low CD8+ T cells sorted from blood. This TCR derives from a human donor with alopecia areata. The CDR3 region has the DNA TGCAGCGTTGAAAGGGTAGGGTCCCATTACAATGAGCAGTTCTTC. As protein: CSVERVGSHYNEQFF.